The T cell receptor (beta chain) under discussion was sequenced for a study of shared clonotypes between healthy human individuals. Study background: The study enrolled a couple of women and a few men aged 18 to 49.

Each subset's genomic DNA was split evenly across several immunoSEQ plates. Sequencing used immunoSEQ multiplex PCR; TCRdb keeps in-frame clones, though not all of them. The profile shows around 1.5 million clones, 95% to 99% of them singletons. Caucasian adults living in Nashville, Tennessee, provided all samples. CDR3 length equals 12 residues. Germline-derived CDR1 and CDR2 are KGHSH and LQKENI. Trimming pared 3 bases from V and 8 bases from J, leaving 8 bases between. The chain joins TRBV18 to TRBJ2-1, with unresolved D. The sample was naive CD4+ T cells sorted from blood. Subset meaning: CD45RA+ positively selected. The receptor was isolated from a man younger than 45 in good health. The CDR3 loop is CASSPLADEQFF. In nucleotides, the CDR3 is TGTGCCAGCTCACCCTTAGCAGATGAGCAGTTCTTC.